The source of this TCR beta chain is a study of blood T cell repertoires in COVID-19. This CDR3 region has 14 residues. In germline, CDR1 is SEHNR, CDR2 FQNEAQ (reference sequence). V lost 5 bases and J lost 4; bases outside the gene matches: 5. Sequencing used immunoSEQ multiplex PCR; TCRdb keeps in-frame clones, though not all of them. The sample records around 49,000 clones, about 76% being singletons. The sequenced sample consisted of peripheral blood. This clonotype was obtained from a woman at least 80 years old with COVID-19, enrolled during active disease. The rearrangement uses TRBV7-9 and TRBJ2-5; 9 bases match TRBD2. Here the CDR3 reads CASSGQAGGETQYF. The CDR3 nucleotides read TGTGCCAGCAGCGGACAAGCGGGAGGAGAGACCCAGTACTTC.